This is a list of T cell receptor beta chains from one sample in a study of identical twins. TCRdb reprocessed the 5' RACE reads with MiXCR, giving one entry per CDR3 protein. The sample carries roughly 690,000 distinct CDR3 sequences, 21% recorded once. This same sample was also taken into another study, of T cells expressing NK-cell markers.

Sequences were obtained from PBMCs. All receptors come from a woman aged 18-29 years in good health. Each CDR3 is given with its conserved first and last residue. The order of the fields is D gene, clone size, V gene, J gene, CDR3 protein, CDR3 DNA. The D gene is left open where the match is weak. Rows give clone size only sometimes, using once, few, many, or a class for an expanded clone.

NA	NA	TRBV11-2	TRBJ2-7	CASSPLKRRDSYEQYF	TGTGCCAGCAGCCCTCTTAAAAGACGGGACTCCTACGAGCAGTACTTC
NA	few	TRBV7-2	TRBJ2-5	CASSLVPRGTQYF	TGTGCCAGCAGCTTAGTCCCCCGGGGGACCCAGTACTTC
NA	NA	TRBV12-3/TRBV12-4	TRBJ1-1	CASGRLGPEAFF	TGTGCCAGTGGACGTTTAGGACCTGAAGCTTTCTTT
TRBD1	many	TRBV5-1	TRBJ2-7	CASSRHDRATYEQYF	TGCGCCAGCAGCAGGCATGACAGGGCCACCTACGAGCAGTACTTC
NA	NA	TRBV7-2	TRBJ2-3	CASSETVFSSTDTQYF	TGTGCCAGCAGCGAGACAGTCTTCTCTAGCACAGATACGCAGTATTTT
NA	NA	TRBV12-3/TRBV12-4	TRBJ2-5	CASSLSRIQETQYF	TGTGCCAGCAGTTTATCACGGATCCAAGAGACCCAGTACTTC
TRBD2	few	TRBV5-1	TRBJ2-3	CASSPFGVSGITDTQYF	TGCGCCAGCAGCCCTTTCGGGGTTAGCGGGATAACAGATACGCAGTATTTT
NA	many	TRBV11-2	TRBJ2-2	CASASVRGNTGELFF	TGTGCCAGCGCCTCCGTAAGGGGGAACACCGGGGAGCTGTTTTTT
NA	few	TRBV3-1	TRBJ1-2	CASSGTNYGYTF	TGTGCCAGCAGCGGGACAAACTATGGCTACACCTTC
NA	NA	TRBV12-3/TRBV12-4	TRBJ1-1	CAASVSNGAEAFF	TGTGCCGCCAGCGTCTCTAACGGAGCTGAAGCTTTCTTT
NA	NA	TRBV7-2	TRBJ2-7	CASSLRWQIYEQYF	TGTGCCAGCAGCTTAAGGTGGCAGATCTACGAGCAGTACTTC
NA	NA	TRBV14	TRBJ1-1	CASSQELRRKAFF	TGTGCCAGCAGCCAAGAACTGCGTCGCAAAGCTTTCTTT
NA	NA	TRBV29-1	TRBJ2-1	CSVDGASYNEQFF	TGCAGCGTTGACGGGGCTTCCTACAATGAGCAGTTCTTC
TRBD2	few	TRBV7-9	TRBJ2-1	CASSDLAASYNEQFF	TGTGCCAGCAGCGACCTAGCGGCCTCCTACAATGAGCAGTTCTTC
TRBD2	NA	TRBV12-3/TRBV12-4	TRBJ2-7	CASGLSGDSYEQYF	TGTGCCAGCGGCCTTAGCGGGGACTCCTACGAGCAGTACTTC
NA	many	TRBV20-1	TRBJ1-1	CSARDSTEAFF	TGCAGTGCTAGAGATTCCACTGAAGCTTTCTTT
TRBD1	few	TRBV10-3	TRBJ1-5	CATGTGAGRRNQPQHF	TGTGCCACGGGGACAGGGGCGGGTCGCCGTAATCAGCCCCAGCATTTT
TRBD2	NA	TRBV12-3/TRBV12-4	TRBJ2-7	CASGLAGGDKLRGQYF	TGTGCCAGTGGACTAGCGGGAGGAGACAAACTACGAGGGCAGTACTTC
NA	few	TRBV9	TRBJ1-2	CASSVAVRADGYTF	TGTGCCAGCAGCGTAGCGGTAAGGGCGGATGGCTACACCTTC
TRBD1	NA	TRBV20-1	TRBJ2-3	CSVRKGADTQYF	TGCAGTGTCCGGAAGGGGGCGGATACGCAGTATTTT
NA	many	TRBV5-1	TRBJ2-3	CASSLREGTDTQYF	TGCGCCAGCAGCTTGAGGGAGGGCACAGATACGCAGTATTTT
NA	many	TRBV9	TRBJ1-2	CASSPSGATGYTF	TGTGCCAGCAGCCCCTCGGGAGCCACTGGCTACACCTTC
NA	NA	TRBV5-5	TRBJ2-7	CASSLEQGGSYEQYF	TGTGCCAGCAGCTTGGAACAGGGAGGATCCTACGAGCAGTACTTC
NA	few	TRBV7-2	TRBJ2-7	CASSLGGRPHAYEQYF	TGTGCCAGCAGCTTAGGTGGGAGGCCCCATGCGTACGAGCAGTACTTC
NA	NA	TRBV5-6	TRBJ1-1	CASSLAVRLTNTEAFF	TGTGCCAGCAGCTTGGCGGTGCGGTTAACCAACACTGAAGCTTTCTTT
TRBD2	few	TRBV4-1	TRBJ2-5	CASSLTSVSGGETQYF	TGCGCCAGCAGCCTAACTAGCGTCTCGGGGGGAGAGACCCAGTACTTC
NA	few	TRBV29-1	TRBJ2-7	CSVFVSEQYF	TGCAGCGTTTTTGTCTCCGAGCAGTACTTC
TRBD2	few	TRBV3-1	TRBJ2-2	CASSPPPGLAGGPTGELFF	TGTGCCAGCAGCCCCCCCCCCGGACTAGCGGGAGGGCCTACCGGGGAGCTGTTTTTT
TRBD2	NA	TRBV20-1	TRBJ2-5	CSANGLGEPVHQETQYF	TGCAGTGCCAACGGACTAGGGGAACCCGTCCACCAAGAGACCCAGTACTTC
NA	NA	TRBV4-2	TRBJ1-4	CASSQDRGRPSNEKLFF	TGTGCCAGCAGCCAAGATAGGGGACGACCTTCTAATGAAAAACTGTTTTTT
NA	NA	TRBV20-1	TRBJ2-2	CSARDAENTGELFF	TGCAGTGCTAGAGATGCCGAGAACACCGGGGAGCTGTTTTTT
NA	NA	TRBV12-3/TRBV12-4	TRBJ2-7	CASSLSWYEQYF	TGTGCCAGCAGTTTAAGCTGGTACGAGCAGTACTTC